The clone carrying this T cell receptor beta chain was seen just once. Germline assignment: CDR1 SGHTA and CDR2 FQGNSA. Trimming left V 7 bases short and J 0 bases short, with 11 bases between. This CDR3 has 14 amino acids. Patients selected for sequencing had displayed CD8+CD57+ cell expansion by flow cytometry. The data were obtained in a study of CD8+CD57+ T cells in acquired aplastic anemia. Profiling that covered TCR beta VDJ and CDR3 relied on genomic DNA as its template. TCRdb independently ran MiXCR on the reads; one entry per CDR3 protein. The sample lists about 160,000 distinct CDR3 sequences, 47% seen once, with 2.5% to 3% in the top ten.

This chain connects TRBV7-2 to TRBJ2-3; the D call may be TRBD1 or TRBD2 (5 bases each). The sequence derives from a human donor with aplastic anemia. The sample taken for sequencing was sorted CD4+, CD8+, or CD8+CD57+ T cells (not recorded which) from PBMCs. CDR3 DNA: TGTGCCAGCACCTCGGGGACCAGCACAGATACGCAGTATTTT. Its protein is CASTSGTSTDTQYF.